This TCR beta chain comes out of a study of cytomegalovirus exposure and HLA in healthy donors. CDR1 and CDR2 from the germline V gene are MNHNS and SASEGT. V lost 6 bases, J lost 2 bases, and 5 bases lay in between. This CDR3 is 12 amino acids long. The method was immunoSEQ multiplex PCR; TCRdb's version includes in-frame clones alone and lacks a portion of them. Of 250,000 to 350,000 clones in the sample, approximately 91% were seen once. Sequencing was performed on PBMCs. The J gene is TRBJ1-3, the V gene TRBV6-1, with unresolved D. The sequence was obtained from a man aged 25-45 years in good health and CMV-seronegative. The CDR3 here is CASSRTGNTIYF. The CDR3 nucleotides are TGTGCCAGCAGCAGAACTGGAAACACCATATATTTT.